This TCR beta chain was captured in a study of CD8 T cells in Susac syndrome (dated by TCRdb to between 2019 and 2020). Study-level background: Of the Susac syndrome patients who were sequenced, six had clinically active disease and 8 or 9 were in clinical remission. At blood withdrawal, Susac syndrome patients were therapy-naive, treated with corticosteroids (with IVIg additionally given to some), or treated with IVIg alone. The study used repertoire sequencing to test whether antigen drove CD8+ T cell activation and differentiation in Susac syndrome. Paper-wide results and their limitations: The number of individuals in the TCR sequencing and HLA analysis was recognized as being relatively small. No clonal expansion was detected in the CD4+ T cell repertoire of Susac syndrome patients.

RNA was extracted using the RNeasy kit, and about 0.45 to 1 ug of the RNA was reverse transcribed with random hexamers. The immunoSEQ multiplex PCR assay, which covers 54 Vbeta and 13 Jbeta segments, was used to amplify TCR beta CDR3 regions. PCR amplification bias was corrected using a synthetic template baseline for primer optimization and computational correction. The study's own analysis went as follows. Reads were annotated to V, D and J genes according to IMGT and were analyzed with immunoSEQ Analyzer, with only productive sequences retained. To calculate clonality, Shannon entropy was normalized by log2 of the number of productive unique sequences and then subtracted from one. For each patient and control, public and private clones were evaluated within the 100 most prevalent clones. Clones were defined as Susac-specific if absent from the healthy and MS cohorts, from 1052 published viral clones and from other ImmuneACCESS disease sequences. In-frame beta chains were kept once TCRdb had trimmed the public reads at Q25 with fastp and called clones with MiXCR. Every entry covers one CDR3 protein and lists the most common genes and DNA from its rows. The V and J calls and clone size are TCRdb's, not the authors'. For this sample there are under 150,000 distinct CDR3 sequences; 90% to 97% appear just once. Together, the top ten hold approximately 0.08% of the sample.

Via the germline V gene (reference sequence), CDR1 is LNHDA and CDR2 SQIVND. Unmatched junction bases come to 10, with V trimmed by 7 bases and J by 5 bases. Inclusive of the bounding cysteine and phenylalanine, the CDR3 is 14 residues long. Of the read, only the CDR3 DNA is kept; its 42 bases are in frame from base 1. This clonotype came up once. Its antigen is still unknown. No base-level quality is on record; no much larger clone is a single base apart. A single read constitutes weak evidence. Peripheral blood CD8+ and CD4+ T cells from healthy donors, Susac syndrome patients and multiple sclerosis patients were profiled using high-throughput TCR beta sequencing. The Susac syndrome patients fulfilled recently defined diagnostic criteria for either definite or probable disease. Bulk CD8+ and CD4+ T cells were purified by magnetic negative isolation, while CD8+ TEMRA cells were enriched using FACS. Blood was drawn into EDTA tubes, processed within 24 hours, and PBMCs were isolated by density gradient centrifugation. PBMCs intended for TCR sequencing were frozen in liquid nitrogen and were later thawed in a 37 degrees C water bath. A purity of at least 90% was achieved for sorted or isolated CD4+, CD8+ and CD8+ TEMRA cells.

The origin of this receptor is a human donor with Susac syndrome. The chain is assembled from TRBV19 and TRBJ2-7; TRBD1 matches 8 bases in the middle. The sequencing input was CD4+ T cells from PBMCs. This receptor has the CDR3 CASTTGQGGHEQYF. At the DNA level, the sequence is TGTGCCAGTACAACAGGACAGGGCGGTCACGAGCAGTACTTC.